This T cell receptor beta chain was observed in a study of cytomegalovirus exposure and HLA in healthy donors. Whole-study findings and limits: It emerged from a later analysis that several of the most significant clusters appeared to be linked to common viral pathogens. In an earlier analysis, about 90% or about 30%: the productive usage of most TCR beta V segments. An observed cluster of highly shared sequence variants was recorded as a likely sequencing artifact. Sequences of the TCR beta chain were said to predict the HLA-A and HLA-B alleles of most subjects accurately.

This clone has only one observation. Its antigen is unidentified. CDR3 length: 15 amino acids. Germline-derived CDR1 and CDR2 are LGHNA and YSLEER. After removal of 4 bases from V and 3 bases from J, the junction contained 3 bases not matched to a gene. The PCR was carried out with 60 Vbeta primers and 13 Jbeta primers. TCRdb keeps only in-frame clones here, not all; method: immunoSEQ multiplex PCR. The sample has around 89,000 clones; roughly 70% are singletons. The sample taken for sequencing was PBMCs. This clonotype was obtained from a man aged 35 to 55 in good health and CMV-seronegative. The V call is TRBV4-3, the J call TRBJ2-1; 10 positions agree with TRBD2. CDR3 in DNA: TGCGCCAGCAGCCGTACTAGCGGGGACTACAATGAGCAGTTCTTC. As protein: CASSRTSGDYNEQFF.